This T cell receptor beta chain was sequenced during a study of T-cell memory formation after mild COVID-19. From germline, CDR1 is SGDLS and CDR2 YYNGEE. The CDR3 runs 15 residues. V lost 0 bases to trimming and J lost 1 base, with 10 bases between them. This clonotype was seen more than once but under ten times. Via MiXCR, TCRdb re-called the 5' RACE reads, giving one row per CDR3 protein. The data show about 280,000 distinct CDR3 sequences, 8% to 9% seen once. The chain joins TRBV9 to TRBJ1-1, with D hard to call. Sequencing was done on a sample of PBMCs or a T cell subset sorted from them (not recorded which). The receptor's source is a man younger than 35 who had mild COVID-19 (a few samples of this study predate the infection). Cell type and time point are not known. The CDR3 region has the DNA TGTGCCAGCAGCGTAGCTGAAGTGGGGAACACTGAAGCTTTCTTT. Protein product: CASSVAEVGNTEAFF.